The entry that follows covers one TCR beta chain sequence. The antigen is not known. Generated by immunoSEQ multiplex PCR, the TCRdb table keeps only in-frame clones and is missing some. Counted here are roughly 120,000 clones, about 90% occurring once; the ten biggest clones make up roughly 8%. Germline V gene sequence: CDR1 SGHTA, CDR2 FQGTGA. The V end lost 4 bases, the J end lost 10 bases, and 4 bases lay between the germline ends. The CDR3 consists of 10 residues. This sample was included in a study of T cell responses to AZD1222 COVID-19 vaccine. On the study more broadly: The study pooled second doses at about 4 or about 12 weeks.

Whole-study results and caveats: Sampling that yielded the repertoires occurred only after the peak T cell response.

The sequenced sample was peripheral blood, obtained on day 0 of AZD1222 vaccination. V and J are TRBV7-3 and TRBJ1-4; D remains unclear. The clonotype was recovered from an adult in good health. The CDR3 sequence: CASSSLKLFF. DNA of the CDR3: TGTGCCAGCAGCTCCTTAAAACTGTTTTTT.